The clone carrying this T cell receptor (beta chain) was detected a few times. Its antigen remains unknown. This specimen belongs to a study of PD-1 blockade in classical Hodgkin lymphoma. General study findings and limits: A significant rise in TCR diversity by C4D1 was seen for CD4+ but not CD8+ cells. Reports described newly diagnosed patients as having lower baseline TCR diversity than healthy donors. The origin of the repertoire differences remains undefined, with disease activity or prior therapy as possible causes.

CDR3 length: 13 residues. With V trimmed by 4 bases and J by 4 bases, 2 bases remained unmatched. Germline V CDR1 and CDR2: SGHAT, FQDESV (reference sequence). Brentuximab vedotin exposure varied, and every patient relapsed after autologous stem cell transplantation. Responses achieved at best were complete response, partial response or progressive disease. The table came from immunoSEQ multiplex PCR; TCRdb's copy has only in-frame clones and leaves some out. Of approximately 25,000 clones in the sample, approximately 69% were seen once. The receptor comes from a human donor with classical Hodgkin lymphoma. The sequencing used peripheral blood mononuclear cells (PBMCs), collected at baseline. This chain links TRBV11-1 with TRBJ1-2; 8 positions match TRBD1. CDR3 in DNA: TGTGCCAGCAGCTCGGGACAGGCCTATGGCTACACCTTC. Translated: CASSSGQAYGYTF.